This T cell receptor (beta chain) was sequenced in a study of blood T cell repertoires in COVID-19. Study in general: Samples representing acute and convalescent COVID-19 were sourced from the United States, Italy and Spain. Sources were T cells, B-cell-depleted T cells, or PBMCs; the material itself was cDNA or gDNA.

The CDR3 has 15 residues. The J segment lost 3 bases and the V segment lost 6 bases, leaving 8 bases of the junction unmatched. Germline V gene lookup returns CDR1 KGHSH and CDR2 LQKENI. The authors' processing: Quantification of nucleated cells was approximated via reference gene primer amplification. TCRdb's copy holds only in-frame clones and misses some; the assay was immunoSEQ multiplex PCR. D and trimming were read from the DNA, whereas the V and J calls and clone size are those reported in that table. The repertoire holds hundreds of thousands of clones, with roughly 80% as singletons. This clonotype originated in a woman aged 40 to 50 with active or convalescent COVID-19. The specimen sequenced was peripheral blood. J is TRBJ1-1 and V is TRBV18; 9 nucleotides line up with TRBD1. The CDR3 protein is CASSEGTGSYTEAFF. CDR3 sequence (DNA): TGTGCCAGCTCTGAAGGGACAGGGTCGTACACTGAAGCTTTCTTT.